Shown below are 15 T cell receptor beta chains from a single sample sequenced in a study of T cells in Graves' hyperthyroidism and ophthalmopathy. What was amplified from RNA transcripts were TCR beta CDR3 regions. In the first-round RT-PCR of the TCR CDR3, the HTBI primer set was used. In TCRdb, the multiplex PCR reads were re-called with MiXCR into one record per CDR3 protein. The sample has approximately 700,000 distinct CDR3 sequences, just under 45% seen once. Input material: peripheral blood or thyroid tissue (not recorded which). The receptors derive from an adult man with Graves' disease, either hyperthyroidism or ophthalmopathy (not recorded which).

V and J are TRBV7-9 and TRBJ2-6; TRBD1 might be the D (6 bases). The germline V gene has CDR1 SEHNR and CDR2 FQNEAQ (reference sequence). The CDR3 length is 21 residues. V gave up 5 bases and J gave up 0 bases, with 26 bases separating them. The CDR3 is CASSPTRLRARGGSGANVLTF. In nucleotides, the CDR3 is TGTGCCAGCAGCCCAACACGCCTCCGGGCCAGAGGGGGCTCTGGGGCCAACGTCCTGACTTTC.

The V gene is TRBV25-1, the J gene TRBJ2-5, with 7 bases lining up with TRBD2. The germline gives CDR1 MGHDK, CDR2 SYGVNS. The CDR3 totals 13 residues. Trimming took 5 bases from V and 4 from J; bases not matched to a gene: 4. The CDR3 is CASSRGDGETQYF. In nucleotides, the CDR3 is TGTGCCAGCAGTCGGGGGGACGGAGAGACCCAGTACTTC.

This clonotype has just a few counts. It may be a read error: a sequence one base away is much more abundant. The CDR3 protein is CASSEVAGVGYTF. The CDR3 DNA follows: TGTGCCAGCAGTGAAGTGGCAGGGGTAGGCTACACCTTC. The chain is built from TRBV6-1 and TRBJ1-2; perhaps TRBD1 as D (6 bases). Germline lookup yields CDR1 MNHNS and CDR2 SASEGT. The CDR3 contains 13 residues. V lost 1 base and J 8 bases, leaving 11 bases between the germline ends.

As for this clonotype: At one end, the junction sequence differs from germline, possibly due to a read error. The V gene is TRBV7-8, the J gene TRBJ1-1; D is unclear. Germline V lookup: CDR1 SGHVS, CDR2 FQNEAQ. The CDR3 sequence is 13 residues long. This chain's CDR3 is CASNGFMNTEAFF. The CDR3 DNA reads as TGTGCTAGCAACGGCTTCATGAACACTGAAGCTTTCTTT.

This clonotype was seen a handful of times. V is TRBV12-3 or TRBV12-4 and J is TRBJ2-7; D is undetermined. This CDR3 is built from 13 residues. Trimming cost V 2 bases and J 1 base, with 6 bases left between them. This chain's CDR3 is CASSLTISYEQYF. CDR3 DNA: TGTGCCAGCAGTTTAACGATATCCTACGAGCAGTACTTC.

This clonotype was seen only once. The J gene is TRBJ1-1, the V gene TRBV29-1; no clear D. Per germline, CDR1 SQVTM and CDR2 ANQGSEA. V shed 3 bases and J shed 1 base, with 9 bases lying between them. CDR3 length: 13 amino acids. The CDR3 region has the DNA TGCAGCGTTGATACAGCCCGGAACACTGAAGCTTTCTTT. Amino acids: CSVDTARNTEAFF. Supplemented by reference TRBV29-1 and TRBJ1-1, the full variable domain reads SAVISQKPSRDICQRGTSLTIQCQVDSQVTMMFWYRQQPGQSLTLIATANQGSEATYESGFVIDKFPISRPNLTFSTLTVSNMSPEDSSIYLCSVDTARNTEAFFGQGTRLTVV.

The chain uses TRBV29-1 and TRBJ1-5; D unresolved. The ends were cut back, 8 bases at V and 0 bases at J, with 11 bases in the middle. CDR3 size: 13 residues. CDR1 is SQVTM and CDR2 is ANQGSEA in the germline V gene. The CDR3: CSLGGLSNQPQHF. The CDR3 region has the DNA TGCAGCTTGGGTGGGCTTAGCAATCAGCCCCAGCATTTT.

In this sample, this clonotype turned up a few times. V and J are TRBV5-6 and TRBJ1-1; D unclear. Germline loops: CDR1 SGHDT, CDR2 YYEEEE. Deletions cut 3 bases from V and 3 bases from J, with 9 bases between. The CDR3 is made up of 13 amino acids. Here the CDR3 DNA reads TGTGCCAGCAGCTCTGACTCCCACACTGAAGCTTTCTTT. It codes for CASSSDSHTEAFF.

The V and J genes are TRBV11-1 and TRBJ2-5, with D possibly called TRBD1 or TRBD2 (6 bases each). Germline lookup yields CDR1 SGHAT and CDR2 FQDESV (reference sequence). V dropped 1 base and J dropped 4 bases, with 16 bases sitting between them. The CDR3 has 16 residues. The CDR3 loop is CASSLGVAVQGETQYF. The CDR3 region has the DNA TGTGCCAGCAGCTTAGGTGTAGCGGTACAGGGAGAGACCCAGTACTTC.

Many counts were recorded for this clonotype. For the CDR3, the DNA is TGCAGCGTTCTGACAGGGTCCGGAAACACCATATATTTT. The encoded protein is CSVLTGSGNTIYF. The gene calls are TRBV29-1 and TRBJ1-3; TRBD1 aligns across 7 bases. J gave up 4 bases and V 5 bases, and 5 bases lay outside the gene matches. The CDR3 length is 13 residues. Germline values: CDR1 SQVTM, CDR2 ANQGSEA.

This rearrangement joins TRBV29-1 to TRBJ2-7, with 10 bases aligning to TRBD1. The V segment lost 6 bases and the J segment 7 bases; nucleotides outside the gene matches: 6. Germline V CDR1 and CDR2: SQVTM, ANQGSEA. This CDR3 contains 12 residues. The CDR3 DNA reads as TGCAGCGTCCTTTCGGGACAGGGGGAGCAGTACTTC. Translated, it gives CSVLSGQGEQYF.

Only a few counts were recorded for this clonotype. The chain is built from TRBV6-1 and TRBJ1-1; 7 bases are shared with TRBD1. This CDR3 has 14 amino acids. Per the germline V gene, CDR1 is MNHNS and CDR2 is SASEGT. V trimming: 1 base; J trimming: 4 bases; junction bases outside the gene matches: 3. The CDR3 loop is CASSEGRGTTEAFF. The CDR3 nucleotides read TGTGCCAGCAGTGAAGGCAGGGGGACCACTGAAGCTTTCTTT.

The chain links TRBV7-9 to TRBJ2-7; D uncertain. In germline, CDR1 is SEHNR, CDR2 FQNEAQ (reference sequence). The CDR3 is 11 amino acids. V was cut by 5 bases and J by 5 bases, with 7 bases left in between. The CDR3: CASSPRDEQYF. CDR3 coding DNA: TGTGCCAGCAGCCCACGGGACGAGCAGTACTTC.

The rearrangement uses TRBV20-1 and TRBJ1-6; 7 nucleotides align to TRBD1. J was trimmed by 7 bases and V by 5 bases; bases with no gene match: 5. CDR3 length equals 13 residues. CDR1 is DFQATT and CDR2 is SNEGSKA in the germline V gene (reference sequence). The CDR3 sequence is CSAGGQPNSPLHF. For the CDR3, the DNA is TGCAGTGCTGGGGGACAGCCAAATTCACCCCTCCACTTT.

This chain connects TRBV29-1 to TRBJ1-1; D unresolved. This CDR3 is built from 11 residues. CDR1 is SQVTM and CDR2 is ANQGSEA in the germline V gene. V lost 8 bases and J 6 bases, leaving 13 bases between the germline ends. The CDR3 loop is CSLTPGAEAFF. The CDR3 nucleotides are TGCAGCTTAACCCCAGGAGCTGAAGCTTTCTTT.